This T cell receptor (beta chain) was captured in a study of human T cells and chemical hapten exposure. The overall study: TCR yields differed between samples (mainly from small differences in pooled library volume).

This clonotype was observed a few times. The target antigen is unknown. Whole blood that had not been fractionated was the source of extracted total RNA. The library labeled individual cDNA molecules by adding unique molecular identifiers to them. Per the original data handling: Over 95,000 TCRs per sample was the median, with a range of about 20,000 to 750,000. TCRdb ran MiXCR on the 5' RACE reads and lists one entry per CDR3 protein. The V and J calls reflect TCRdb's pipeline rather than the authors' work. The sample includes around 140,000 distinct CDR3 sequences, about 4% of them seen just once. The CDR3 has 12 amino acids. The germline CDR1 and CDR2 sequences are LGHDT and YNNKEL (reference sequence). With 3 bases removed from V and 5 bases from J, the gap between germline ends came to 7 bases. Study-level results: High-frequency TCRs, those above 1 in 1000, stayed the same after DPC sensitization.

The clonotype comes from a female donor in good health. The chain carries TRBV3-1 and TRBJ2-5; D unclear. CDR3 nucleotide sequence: TGTGCCAGCAGCCAGGGTATGGAGACCCAGTACTTC. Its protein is CASSQGMETQYF.